A single sample gave rise to the 13 T cell receptor beta chains below, sequenced in a study of control samples from healthy donors and cancer patients. Here immunoSEQ multiplex PCR was the method, and the copy in TCRdb shows in-frame clones only, minus some. The sample holds about 150,000 clones, almost 90% seen once. The sequenced material came from blood. These receptors all come from a man younger than 35 in good health.

V usage is TRBV7-3 and J usage is TRBJ1-1; D not certain. The CDR3 sequence is 14 residues long. Germline V CDR1 and CDR2: SGHTA, FQGTGA. The V gene lost 4 bases and the J gene lost 5 bases, with 14 bases spanning the gap. CDR3 coding DNA: TGTGCCAGCAGCTCGACGGGCGTGGGTACTGAAGCTTTCTTT. This sequence encodes CASSSTGVGTEAFF.

CDR3 residues: CASSQIRGGRDTEAFF. In DNA, the CDR3 is TGTGCCAGCAGCCAGATACGCGGGGGCAGGGACACTGAAGCTTTCTTT. The V call is TRBV4-2, the J call TRBJ1-1; D is possibly TRBD1 (6 bases). Germline CDR1 is LGHNA and CDR2 is YNFKEQ. The germline V and J ends were trimmed by 3 bases and 3 bases, with 17 bases remaining between them. This CDR3 region has 16 residues.

The CDR3 region has the DNA TGTGCCAGCAGCTTAGGGACGGCCAATCAGCCCCAGCATTTT. Its protein product is CASSLGTANQPQHF. The chain links TRBV11-2 to TRBJ1-5; D not certain. V lost 1 base to trimming and J lost 3 bases, with 7 bases between them. Germline assignment: CDR1 SGHAT and CDR2 FQNNGV. The CDR3 runs to 14 residues.

The chain has TRBV19 and TRBJ2-5; tentatively, D is TRBD2 (6 bases). The V and J ends lost 2 bases and 2 bases respectively, with 12 bases between them. This CDR3 is built from 15 residues. From germline, CDR1 is LNHDA and CDR2 SQIVND (reference sequence). The CDR3 protein is CASSIRGTSQETQYF. In DNA form, the CDR3 reads TGTGCCAGTAGTATAAGAGGGACTTCACAAGAGACCCAGTACTTC.

This clone has more than one count but fewer than ten. The chain recombines TRBV7-9 with TRBJ2-7; D is tentatively TRBD1 or TRBD2 (5 bases each). The germline V and J ends were trimmed by 2 bases and 5 bases, with 10 bases remaining between them. In germline, CDR1 is SEHNR, CDR2 FQNEAQ (reference sequence). The CDR3 is 13 residues long. The chain's CDR3 is CASSLRLGDEQYF. In DNA, the CDR3 is TGTGCCAGCAGCTTAAGGTTGGGGGACGAGCAGTACTTC.

Here the CDR3 DNA reads TGTGCCAGCAGCTTAGATTTAGGAGGACAGGGAAGAAAACTGTTTTTT. Its protein product is CASSLDLGGQGRKLFF. V and J are TRBV11-2 and TRBJ1-4; 8 bases align to TRBD1. CDR3 length: 16 residues. J gave up 10 bases and V 0 bases, and 10 bases lay outside the gene matches. CDR1 is SGHAT, CDR2 FQNNGV, per germline.

This chain uses TRBV15 with TRBJ1-3; D is ambiguous. Germline V CDR1 and CDR2: LNHNV, YYDKDF (reference sequence). Trimming cost V 4 bases and J 0 bases, with 13 bases left between them. The CDR3 totals 16 residues. The CDR3 protein is CATSTSWALSGNTIYF. CDR3 coding DNA: TGTGCCACCAGCACATCCTGGGCCCTCTCTGGAAACACCATATATTTT.

This chain connects TRBV5-6 to TRBJ2-7; 13 bases map to TRBD2. Germline assignment: CDR1 SGHDT and CDR2 YYEEEE. The CDR3 is 14 amino acids. The junction had 4 bases not matched to a gene; V was cut back by 4 bases and J by 6 bases. This CDR3 is CASSKLAGGREQYF. CDR3 in DNA: TGTGCCAGCAGCAAACTAGCGGGGGGGCGCGAGCAGTACTTC.

J is TRBJ1-6 and V is TRBV7-3; D gene ambiguous. The V gene lost 2 bases and the J gene lost 10 bases, with 9 bases spanning the gap. The CDR3 runs to 13 residues. Germline lookup yields CDR1 SGHTA and CDR2 FQGTGA. The CDR3 DNA reads as TGTGCCAGCAGCTTAGACGTGGGGTCACCCCTCCACTTT. It codes for CASSLDVGSPLHF.

This chain joins TRBV5-4 and TRBJ2-3; D possibly corresponds to TRBD2 (6 bases). The germline V and J ends were trimmed by 4 bases and 0 bases, with 15 bases remaining between them. The CDR3 extends over 16 amino acids. CDR1 and CDR2 (germline): SGHNT, YYREEE (reference sequence). In nucleotides, the CDR3 is TGTGCCAGCAGCCAAGGCCCGGGGGAGAGCACAGATACGCAGTATTTT. Its translation: CASSQGPGESTDTQYF.

This clone was observed a few times. This chain uses TRBV6-2 or TRBV6-3 with TRBJ2-7; D call uncertain. Germline loops: CDR1 MNHEY, CDR2 SVGEGT. This CDR3 is built from 12 residues. Trimming took off 2 bases at V and 4 bases at J, with 6 bases between the two ends. The CDR3 loop is CASSYDGYEQYF. CDR3 nucleotide sequence: TGTGCCAGCAGTTACGACGGATACGAGCAGTACTTC.

V is TRBV6-5 and J is TRBJ1-6; D may be TRBD1 (5 bases). This CDR3 contains 15 residues. The germline V gene has CDR1 MNHEY and CDR2 SVGAGI. The ends were cut back, 6 bases at V and 8 bases at J, with 17 bases in the middle. This CDR3 is CASRYGAVQDSPLHF. Written as DNA, the CDR3 is TGTGCCAGCAGGTATGGGGCGGTCCAAGATTCACCCCTCCACTTT.

This clone was observed a handful of times. The V gene is TRBV11-2, the J gene TRBJ2-7, with 7 bases matching TRBD1. The V and J ends lost 5 bases and 5 bases, in that order; junction bases with no gene match: 6. The CDR3 has 13 residues. Germline V gives CDR1 SGHAT, CDR2 FQNNGV. Written as DNA, the CDR3 is TGTGCCAGCAGCCGAGAACAGGGGCACGAGCAGTACTTC. Translating it yields CASSREQGHEQYF.